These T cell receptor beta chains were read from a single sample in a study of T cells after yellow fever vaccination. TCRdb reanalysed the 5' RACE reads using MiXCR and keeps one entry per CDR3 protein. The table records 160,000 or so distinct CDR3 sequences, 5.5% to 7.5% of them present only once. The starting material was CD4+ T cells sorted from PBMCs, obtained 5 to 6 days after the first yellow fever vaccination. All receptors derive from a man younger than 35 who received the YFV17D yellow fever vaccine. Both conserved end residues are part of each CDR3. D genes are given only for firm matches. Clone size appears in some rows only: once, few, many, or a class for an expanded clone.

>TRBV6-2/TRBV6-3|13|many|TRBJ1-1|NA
TGTGCCAGCAGTTATGGGCGGTCCACTGAAGCTTTCTTT
CASSYGRSTEAFF
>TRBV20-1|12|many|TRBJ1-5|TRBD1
TGCAGTGCCGGACAGGGCAATCAGCCCCAGCATTTT
CSAGQGNQPQHF
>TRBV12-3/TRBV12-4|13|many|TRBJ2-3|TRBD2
TGTGCCAGCAGTTTACTAGCGGGAGATACGCAGTATTTT
CASSLLAGDTQYF
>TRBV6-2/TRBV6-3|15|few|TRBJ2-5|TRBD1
TGTGCCAGCAGCACCCCAAGAGGGGGCAGAGAGACCCAGTACTTC
CASSTPRGGRETQYF
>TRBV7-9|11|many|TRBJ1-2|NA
TGTGCCAGCAGCCTTGTGGATGGCTACACCTTC
CASSLVDGYTF
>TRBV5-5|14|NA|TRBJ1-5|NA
TGTGCCAGCAGCGCGGACACCCTCAATCAGCCCCAGCATTTT
CASSADTLNQPQHF
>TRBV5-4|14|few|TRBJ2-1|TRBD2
TGTGCCAGCAGCTTGGCGACGGGGGGGTATGAGCAGTTCTTC
CASSLATGGYEQFF
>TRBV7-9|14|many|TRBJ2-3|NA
TGTGCCAGCAGCCGACCGAGGACTGGTGATACGCAGTATTTT
CASSRPRTGDTQYF
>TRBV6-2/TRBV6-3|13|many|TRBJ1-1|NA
TGTGCCAGCAGCCACCGTGATTTCACTGAAGCTTTCTTT
CASSHRDFTEAFF
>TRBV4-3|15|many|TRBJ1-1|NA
TGCGCCAGCAGCCAAGTATATTCCCAGGATCACCAAGCTTTCTTT
CASSQVYSQDHQAFF
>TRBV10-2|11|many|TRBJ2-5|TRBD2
TGCGCCAGTAGCGGGGGGCAGACCCAGTACTTC
CASSGGQTQYF
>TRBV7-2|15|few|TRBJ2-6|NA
TGTGCCAGCAGCTACCGAAGCTCTGGGGCCAACGTCCTGACTTTC
CASSYRSSGANVLTF
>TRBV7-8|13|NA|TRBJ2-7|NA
TGTGCCATCAGCCCCCGGGTCAACTACGAGCAGTACTTC
CAISPRVNYEQYF
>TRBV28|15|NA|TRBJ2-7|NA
TGTGCCAGCAGTTTCCCCCAGACGGATTACTACGAGCAGTACTTC
CASSFPQTDYYEQYF
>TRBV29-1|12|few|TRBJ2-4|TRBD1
TGCAGCGTTGGACAGGGTGGTAACATTCAGTACTTC
CSVGQGGNIQYF
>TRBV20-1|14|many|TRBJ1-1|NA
TGCAGTGGTGTCTGGGGGGCCCCGAACACTGAAGCTTTCTTT
CSGVWGAPNTEAFF
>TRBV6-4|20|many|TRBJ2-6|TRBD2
TGTGCCAGCAGGCCTCGCCTAGGACTAGCGGGGGGATCTGGGGCCAACGTCCTGACTTTC
CASRPRLGLAGGSGANVLTF
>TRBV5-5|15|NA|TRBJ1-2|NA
TGTGCCAGCAGCTTGTTGGCCGGGAATGGATATGGCTACACCTTC
CASSLLAGNGYGYTF
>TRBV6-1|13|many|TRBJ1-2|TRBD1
TGTGCCAGCAGTGAAGAGGGGGCTAGCGGCTACACCTTC
CASSEEGASGYTF
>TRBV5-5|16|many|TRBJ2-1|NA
TGTGCCAGCAGCCTAAGACAGGCTCATCGGGACAATGAGCAGTTCTTC
CASSLRQAHRDNEQFF
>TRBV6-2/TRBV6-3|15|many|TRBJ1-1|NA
TGTGCCAGCACCCCCAACACCCAGGGATACACTGAAGCTTTCTTT
CASTPNTQGYTEAFF
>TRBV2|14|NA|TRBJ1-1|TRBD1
TGTGCCAGCAGTTACACAGGGGATGACACTGAAGCTTTCTTT
CASSYTGDDTEAFF
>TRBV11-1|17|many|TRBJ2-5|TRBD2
TGTGCCAGCAGCCCTGGGACTAGCGGGGGGATCCAAGAGACCCAGTACTTC
CASSPGTSGGIQETQYF
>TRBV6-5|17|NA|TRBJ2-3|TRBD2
TGTGCCAGCAGGCCCGCAGTATGGGGCGGGGGGGTAAATACGCAGTATTTT
CASRPAVWGGGVNTQYF
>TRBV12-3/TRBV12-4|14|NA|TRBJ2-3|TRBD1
TGTGCCAGCAGCCCTGGGACAGTGGCGGATACGCAGTATTTT
CASSPGTVADTQYF
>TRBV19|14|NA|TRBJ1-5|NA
TGTGCCAGTAGGGATAACAGGTTGAATCAGCCCCAGCATTTT
CASRDNRLNQPQHF
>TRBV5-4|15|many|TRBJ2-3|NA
TGTGCCAGCAGCCCCGGGGGAAGCGGCACAGATACGCAGTATTTT
CASSPGGSGTDTQYF
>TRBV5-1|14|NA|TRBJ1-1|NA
TGCGCCAGCAGCTCCAGCCCCAGTGACACTGAAGCTTTCTTT
CASSSSPSDTEAFF
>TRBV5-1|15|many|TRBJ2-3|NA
TGCGCCAGCAGCACGACCCTGGGCCTCACAGATACGCAGTATTTT
CASSTTLGLTDTQYF
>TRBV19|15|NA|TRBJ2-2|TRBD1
TGTGCCAGTAGACGGACAGGGGGGGACACCGGGGAGCTGTTTTTT
CASRRTGGDTGELFF
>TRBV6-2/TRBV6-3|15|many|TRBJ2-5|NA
TGTGCCAGCAGTATATCATGGGGCATCGTCGAGACCCAGTACTTC
CASSISWGIVETQYF
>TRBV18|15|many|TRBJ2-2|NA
TGTGCCAGCTCCCGGGACCGACAGAACACCGGGGAGCTGTTTTTT
CASSRDRQNTGELFF
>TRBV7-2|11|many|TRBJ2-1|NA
TGTGCCAGCAGCCTGGGACATGAGCAGTTCTTC
CASSLGHEQFF
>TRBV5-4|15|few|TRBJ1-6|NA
TGTGCCAGCAGCTTGGACAGGGCAAGCAATTCACCCCTCCACTTT
CASSLDRASNSPLHF
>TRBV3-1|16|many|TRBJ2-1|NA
TGTGCCAGCAGCCAATTAGCAGGACAGTCTTCCAATGAGCAGTTCTTC
CASSQLAGQSSNEQFF
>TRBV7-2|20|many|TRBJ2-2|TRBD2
TGTGCCAGCAGCCCCCGACCGACTAGCGGGGGGGCCATGAACACCGGGGAGCTGTTTTTT
CASSPRPTSGGAMNTGELFF
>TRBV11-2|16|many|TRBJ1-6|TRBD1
TGTGCCAGCAGCATCGGACAGGGCACCGCCGCTTCGCCCCTCCACTTT
CASSIGQGTAASPLHF
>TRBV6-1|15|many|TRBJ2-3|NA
TGTGCCAGCAGATCCGGCGGGGCCGGTGTAGATACGCAGTATTTT
CASRSGGAGVDTQYF
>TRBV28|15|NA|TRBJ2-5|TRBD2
TGTGCCAGCAGTCTGGGACTAGCGACCGGCGAGACCCAGTACTTC
CASSLGLATGETQYF
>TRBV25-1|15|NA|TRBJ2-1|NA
TGTGCCAGTTCAGTAAGGGGGGAACCCTACAATGAGCAGTTCTTC
CASSVRGEPYNEQFF